This T cell receptor (beta chain) was obtained from a study of blood T cell repertoires in COVID-19. Study at large: Sites across the United States, Italy and Spain contributed samples from acute and convalescent COVID-19. T cells, B-cell-depleted T cells, or PBMCs provided the cDNA or gDNA that served as material.

Under the authors' procedure: Amplification of reference gene primers provided the estimated nucleated cell counts. Clones were sequenced by immunoSEQ multiplex PCR, and TCRdb holds only the in-frame ones, with some missing. V, J and clone size are taken as reported in that table, and D and trimming were inferred from the DNA itself. The data contain 180,000 or so clones, approximately 85% of them singletons. CDR3 length: 14 amino acids. Germline V CDR1 and CDR2: SGHRS, YFSETQ. The V end lost 5 bases, the J end lost 6 bases, and 17 bases lay between the germline ends. A single count supports this clone.

Sample: peripheral blood. This sequence originates from a woman aged 60-70 years with acute or convalescent COVID-19. This sequence joins TRBV5-1 and TRBJ1-2; D perhaps matches TRBD1 (6 bases). The CDR3 DNA is TGCGCCAGCAGGCCCCCAGGGGTGGAAGATGGCTACACCTTC. Translated, it gives CASRPPGVEDGYTF.